A selection of T cell receptor beta chains follows, all from one sample in a study of beta chain features in type 1 diabetes. Profiling relied on immunoSEQ multiplex PCR, and the TCRdb table lists in-frame clones only, not all of them. The repertoire has hundreds of thousands of clones, roughly 15% of them found once; the top ten carry 0.023%. Sequenced input: naive CD4+ T cells from blood. The receptors stem from a woman under 30 in good health. Both conserved end residues are part of each CDR3.

CASKYGNYGYTF | TRBV28 | 12
CASSIGSYEQYF | TRBV5-6 | 12
CASSPPEGANNEQFF | TRBV18 | 15
CASSRLEQYF | TRBV10-2 | 10
CASSRGRATDTQYF | TRBV28 | 14
CATSRDRLGDEAFF | TRBV15 | 14
CASSKPSDERRGETQYF | TRBV21-1 | 17
CASSPTFSGPDEQYF | TRBV18 | 15
CASSPPSGRGSNEQFF | TRBV18 | 16
CASSVGALESGELFF | TRBV9 | 15
CATEPRTNYGYTF | TRBV19 | 13
CASSGDTYYSGANVLTF | TRBV28 | 17
CASSSGDKNEQFF | TRBV28 | 13
CASSQEWGGRTGELFF | TRBV4-3 | 16
CASSSSGSGRNIQYF | TRBV11-2 | 15
CASSWGTGVPYEQYF | TRBV19 | 15
CASSQPGLAGVRKTQYF | TRBV18 | 17
CASSDPGLASYEQYF | TRBV6-1 | 15
CASSPTEGANVLTF | TRBV18 | 14
CASSLVGGHEQYF | TRBV7-9 | 13
CSARSRGTQYF | TRBV20-1 | 11
CASSVSTSRGEQFF | TRBV9 | 14
CASSGGSSYNEQFF | TRBV7-3 | 14
CATSGADTQYF | TRBV6-5 | 11
CASSLVGQGTDTQYF | TRBV28 | 15
CASSDTLSGPVNEQFF | TRBV7-9 | 16
CASSYQPGQGFEQYF | TRBV6-5 | 15
CAISRDSAAYEQYF | TRBV10-3 | 14
CASTRGGVNTEAFF | TRBV28 | 14
CASSLHSAETQYF | TRBV7-9 | 13
CASRRGGPSYEQYF | TRBV6-5 | 14
CASSPSSTRAINTEAFF | TRBV11-2 | 17
CASSLLNYEQYF | TRBV28 | 12
CASVEPYNEQFF | TRBV2 | 12
CASSFIVGTSGRETQYF | TRBV7-6 | 17